These T cell receptor beta chains were read from a single sample in a study of response to subunit inactivated influenza vaccine. TCRdb recomputed calls from the RT-PCR reads with MiXCR, one row per CDR3 protein. The sample has about 520,000 distinct CDR3 sequences; approximately 6.9% are singletons. The source material was PBMCs from blood, sampled roughly 24 months after vaccination. Receptor source: a man aged 50 to 69 who received an inactivated influenza vaccine. CDR3s include the opening cysteine and the closing phenylalanine or tryptophan. D genes are given only for firm matches.

V gene: TRBV4-1
D gene: TRBD1
CDR3 protein: CASSQEDRGPNEQFF

V gene: TRBV20-1
D gene: TRBD2
CDR3 protein: CSASGASGSPPPF

V gene: TRBV5-1
D gene: .
CDR3 protein: CASSLGGTREKLFF

V gene: TRBV11-2
D gene: .
CDR3 protein: CASSHQSLGYEQYF

V gene: TRBV4-3
D gene: TRBD2
CDR3 protein: CASSHRTSDSYEQYF

V gene: TRBV7-2
D gene: .
CDR3 protein: CASSGGPRYEQYF

V gene: TRBV19
D gene: .
CDR3 protein: CASSIYRDPGANVLTF

V gene: TRBV19
D gene: .
CDR3 protein: CASSALFTDTQYF

V gene: TRBV15
D gene: TRBD2
CDR3 protein: CATSSTPGLASTDTQYF

V gene: TRBV7-2
D gene: .
CDR3 protein: CASSYSFGELFF

V gene: TRBV5-1
D gene: .
CDR3 protein: CASSSHYEQYF

V gene: TRBV4-3
D gene: TRBD2
CDR3 protein: CASSQARTRGVGEQYF

V gene: TRBV12-3/TRBV12-4
D gene: .
CDR3 protein: CASSGQTLAKNIQYF

V gene: TRBV4-1
D gene: .
CDR3 protein: CASSRERGDTGELFF

V gene: TRBV29-1
D gene: TRBD1
CDR3 protein: CSVKPGTGTYEQYF

V gene: TRBV4-3
D gene: .
CDR3 protein: CASSQGQLDTEAFF

V gene: TRBV4-1
D gene: TRBD2
CDR3 protein: CASSERSSGSYEQYF

V gene: TRBV6-1
D gene: .
CDR3 protein: CASSKGLKGEQYF